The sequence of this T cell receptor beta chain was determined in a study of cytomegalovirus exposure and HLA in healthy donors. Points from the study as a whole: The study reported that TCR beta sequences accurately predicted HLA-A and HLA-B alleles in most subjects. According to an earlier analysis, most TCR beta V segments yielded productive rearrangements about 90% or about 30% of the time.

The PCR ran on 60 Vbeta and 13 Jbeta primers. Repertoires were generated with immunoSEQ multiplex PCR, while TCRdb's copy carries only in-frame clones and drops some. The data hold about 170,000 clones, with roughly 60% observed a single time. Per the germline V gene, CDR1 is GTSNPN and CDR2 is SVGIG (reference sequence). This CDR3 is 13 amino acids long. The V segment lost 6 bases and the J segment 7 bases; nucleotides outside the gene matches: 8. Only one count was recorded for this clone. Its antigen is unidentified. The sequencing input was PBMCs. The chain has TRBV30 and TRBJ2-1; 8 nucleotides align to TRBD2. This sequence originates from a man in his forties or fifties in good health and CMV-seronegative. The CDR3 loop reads CACYGGAPNEQFF. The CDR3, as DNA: TGTGCCTGTTACGGGGGGGCCCCGAATGAGCAGTTCTTC.